The present T cell receptor (beta chain) was sequenced within a study of cytomegalovirus exposure and HLA in healthy donors. There are 12 residues in the CDR3. Trimming removed 10 bases at V and 2 bases at J, with 9 bases between. Germline assignment: CDR1 MNHNY and CDR2 SVGAGI (reference sequence). The assay was immunoSEQ multiplex PCR, and TCRdb's table has in-frame clones only and misses some. The sample lists approximately 120,000 clones, around 94% occurring once. This TCR was recovered from a woman aged 18 to 35 in good health and CMV-seronegative. V is TRBV6-6 and J is TRBJ1-5; D ambiguous. The sequencing input was PBMCs. CDR3 sequence reads: CATRQGNQPQHF. CDR3 bases: TGTGCCACCCGGCAGGGCAATCAGCCCCAGCATTTT.